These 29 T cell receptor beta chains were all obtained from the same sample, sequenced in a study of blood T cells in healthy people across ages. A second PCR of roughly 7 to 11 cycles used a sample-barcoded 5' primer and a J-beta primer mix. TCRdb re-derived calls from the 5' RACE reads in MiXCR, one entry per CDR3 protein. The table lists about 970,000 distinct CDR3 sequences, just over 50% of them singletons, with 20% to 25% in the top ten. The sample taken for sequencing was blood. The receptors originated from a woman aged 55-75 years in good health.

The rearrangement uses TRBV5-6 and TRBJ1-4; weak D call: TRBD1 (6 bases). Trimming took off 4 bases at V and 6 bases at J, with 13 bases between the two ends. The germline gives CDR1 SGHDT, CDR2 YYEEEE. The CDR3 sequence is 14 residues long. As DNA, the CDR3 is TGTGCCAGCAGCGGGGGCAGGCGGCATGAAAAACTGTTTTTT. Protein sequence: CASSGGRRHEKLFF.

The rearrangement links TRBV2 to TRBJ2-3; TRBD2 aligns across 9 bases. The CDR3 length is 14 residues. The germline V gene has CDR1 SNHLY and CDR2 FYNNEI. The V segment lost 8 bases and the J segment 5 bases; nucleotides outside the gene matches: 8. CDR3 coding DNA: TGTGCCAGCCTTGGAGCGGGAGGAGTAGATACGCAGTATTTT. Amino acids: CASLGAGGVDTQYF.

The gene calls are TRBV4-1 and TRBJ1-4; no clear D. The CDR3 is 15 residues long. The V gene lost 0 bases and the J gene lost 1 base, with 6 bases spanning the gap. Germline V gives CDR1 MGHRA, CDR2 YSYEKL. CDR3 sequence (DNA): TGCGCCAGCAGCCAAGAGCCGGGAACTAATGAAAAACTGTTTTTT. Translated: CASSQEPGTNEKLFF.

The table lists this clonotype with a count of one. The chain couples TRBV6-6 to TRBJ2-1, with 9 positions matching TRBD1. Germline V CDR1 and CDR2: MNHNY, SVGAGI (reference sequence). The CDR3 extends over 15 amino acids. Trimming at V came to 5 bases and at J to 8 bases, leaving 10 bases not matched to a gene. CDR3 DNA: TGTGCCAGCAGTCGCTTTGGACAGGGGTTGTATGAGCAGTTCTTC. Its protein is CASSRFGQGLYEQFF.

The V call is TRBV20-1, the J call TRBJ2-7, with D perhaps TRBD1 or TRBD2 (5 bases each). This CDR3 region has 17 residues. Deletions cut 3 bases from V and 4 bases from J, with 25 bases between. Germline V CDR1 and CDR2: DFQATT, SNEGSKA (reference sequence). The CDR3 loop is CSARGRSMGRGRYEQYF. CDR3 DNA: TGCAGTGCTAGGGGCCGCTCGATGGGACGGGGACGGTACGAGCAGTACTTC.

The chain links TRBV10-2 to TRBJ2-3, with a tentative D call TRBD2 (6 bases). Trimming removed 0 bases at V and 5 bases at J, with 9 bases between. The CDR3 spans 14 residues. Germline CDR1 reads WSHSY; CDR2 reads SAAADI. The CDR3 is CASSESGGGDTQYF. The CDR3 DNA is TGCGCCAGCAGTGAGTCGGGGGGAGGAGATACGCAGTATTTT.

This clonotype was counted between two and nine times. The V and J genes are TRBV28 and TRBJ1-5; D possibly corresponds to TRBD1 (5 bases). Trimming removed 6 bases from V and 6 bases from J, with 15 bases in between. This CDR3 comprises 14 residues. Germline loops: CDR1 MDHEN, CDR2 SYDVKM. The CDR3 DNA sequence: TGTGCCAGCAGATTGGGGGGGGTACGTCAGCCCCAGCATTTT. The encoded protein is CASRLGGVRQPQHF.

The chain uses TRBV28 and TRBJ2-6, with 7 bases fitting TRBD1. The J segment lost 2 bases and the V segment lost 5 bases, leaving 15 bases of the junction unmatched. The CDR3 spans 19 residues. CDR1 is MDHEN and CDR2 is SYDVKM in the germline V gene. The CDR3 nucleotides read TGTGCCAGCAGTCCCTTTCGACAGGGTAAAAAGGCTGGGGCCAACGTCCTGACTTTC. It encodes CASSPFRQGKKAGANVLTF.

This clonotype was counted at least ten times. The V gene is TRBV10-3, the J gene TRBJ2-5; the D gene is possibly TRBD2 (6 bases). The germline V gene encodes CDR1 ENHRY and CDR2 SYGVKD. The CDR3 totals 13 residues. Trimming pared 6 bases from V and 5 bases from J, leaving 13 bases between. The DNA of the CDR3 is TGTGCCATCAGAGGAACGGGGGAGGAGACCCAGTACTTC. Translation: CAIRGTGEETQYF.

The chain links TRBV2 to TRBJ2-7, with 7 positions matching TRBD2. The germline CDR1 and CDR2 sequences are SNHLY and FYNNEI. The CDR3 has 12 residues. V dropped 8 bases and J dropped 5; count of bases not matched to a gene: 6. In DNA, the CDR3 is TGTGCCAGCGGGCGGGAGCTCAACGAGCAGTACTTC. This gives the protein CASGRELNEQYF.

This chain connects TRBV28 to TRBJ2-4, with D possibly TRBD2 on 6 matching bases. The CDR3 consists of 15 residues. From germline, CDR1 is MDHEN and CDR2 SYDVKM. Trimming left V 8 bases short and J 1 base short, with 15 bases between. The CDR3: CASATGGTAKNIQYF. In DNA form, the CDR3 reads TGTGCCAGCGCGACGGGCGGGACGGCCAAAAACATTCAGTACTTC.

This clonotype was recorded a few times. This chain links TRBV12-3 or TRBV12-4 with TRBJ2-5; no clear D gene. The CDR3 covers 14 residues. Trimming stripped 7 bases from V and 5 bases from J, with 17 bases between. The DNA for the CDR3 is TGTGCCAGCAATAACGGGCCGGCCGGGGAGACCCAGTACTTC. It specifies CASNNGPAGETQYF.

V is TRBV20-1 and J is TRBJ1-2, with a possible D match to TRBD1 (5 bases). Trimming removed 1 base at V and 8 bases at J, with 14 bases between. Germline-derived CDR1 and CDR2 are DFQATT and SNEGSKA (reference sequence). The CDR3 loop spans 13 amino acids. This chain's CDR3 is CSARGGRVGGYTF. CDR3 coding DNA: TGCAGTGCTAGAGGGGGCAGGGTTGGGGGCTACACCTTC.

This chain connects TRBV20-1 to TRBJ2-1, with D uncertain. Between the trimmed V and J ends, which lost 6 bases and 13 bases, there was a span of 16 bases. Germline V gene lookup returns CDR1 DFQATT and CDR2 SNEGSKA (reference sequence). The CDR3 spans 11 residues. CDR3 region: CSASLPRHQFF. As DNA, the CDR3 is TGCAGTGCCTCCCTACCGCGGCATCAGTTCTTC.

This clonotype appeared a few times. The CDR3: CSGREGANPEAFF. The CDR3 nucleotides are TGCAGCGGTAGGGAGGGAGCTAATCCAGAAGCTTTCTTT. The rearrangement uses TRBV29-1 and TRBJ1-1; D unresolved. V lost 7 bases and J 8 bases, leaving 20 bases between the germline ends. Germline values: CDR1 SQVTM, CDR2 ANQGSEA. The CDR3 consists of 13 residues. Full variable domain (missing parts from reference TRBV29-1 and TRBJ1-1): SAVISQKPSRDICQRGTSLTIQCQVDSQVTMMFWYRQQPGQSLTLIATANQGSEATYESGFVIDKFPISRPNLTFSTLTVSNMSPEDSSIYLCSGREGANPEAFFGQGTRLTVV.

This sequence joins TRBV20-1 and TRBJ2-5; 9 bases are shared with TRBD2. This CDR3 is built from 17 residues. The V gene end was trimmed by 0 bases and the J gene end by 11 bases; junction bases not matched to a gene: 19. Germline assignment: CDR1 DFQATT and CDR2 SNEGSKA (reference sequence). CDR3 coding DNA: TGCAGTGCTAGAGATCTTGCTGAGGCGGGAGGGAGGAATGAGCAGTACTTC. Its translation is CSARDLAEAGGRNEQYF.

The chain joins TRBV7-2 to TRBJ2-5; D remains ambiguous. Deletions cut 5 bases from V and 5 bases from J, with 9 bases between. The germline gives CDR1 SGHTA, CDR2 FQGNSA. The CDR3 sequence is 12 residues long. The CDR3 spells CASSRWLETQYF. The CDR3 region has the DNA TGTGCCAGCAGCCGGTGGTTGGAGACCCAGTACTTC.

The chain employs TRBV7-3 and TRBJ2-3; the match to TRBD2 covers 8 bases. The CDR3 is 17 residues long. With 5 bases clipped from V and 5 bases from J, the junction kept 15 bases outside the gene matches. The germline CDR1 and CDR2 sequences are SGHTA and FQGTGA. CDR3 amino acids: CASSRKSGSSAGDTQYF. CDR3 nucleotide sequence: TGTGCCAGCAGCCGCAAGAGCGGGAGTAGTGCTGGAGATACGCAGTATTTT.

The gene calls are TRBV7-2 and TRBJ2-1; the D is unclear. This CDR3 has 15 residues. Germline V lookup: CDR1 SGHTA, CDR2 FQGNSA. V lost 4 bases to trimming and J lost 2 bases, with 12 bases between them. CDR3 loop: CASSSRRRTYNEQFF. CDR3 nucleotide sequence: TGTGCCAGCAGCTCTAGACGCAGGACCTACAATGAGCAGTTCTTC.

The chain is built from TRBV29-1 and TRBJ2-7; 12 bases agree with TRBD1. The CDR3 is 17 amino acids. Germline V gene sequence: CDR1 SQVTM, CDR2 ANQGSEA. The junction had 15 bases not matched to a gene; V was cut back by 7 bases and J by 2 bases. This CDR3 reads CSASPGQGATLTYEQYF. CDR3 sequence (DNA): TGCAGCGCATCTCCGGGACAGGGGGCGACCCTTACCTACGAGCAGTACTTC.

The CDR3 coding sequence is TGCAGTGCTATCCGACAGGAGAGTAACTATGGCTACACCTTC. The encoded protein is CSAIRQESNYGYTF. The chain carries TRBV20-1 and TRBJ1-2; a possible D gene is TRBD1 (6 bases). V lost 4 bases and J 1 base, leaving 13 bases between the germline ends. CDR1 DFQATT and CDR2 SNEGSKA come from the germline V gene (reference sequence). This CDR3 region has 14 residues.

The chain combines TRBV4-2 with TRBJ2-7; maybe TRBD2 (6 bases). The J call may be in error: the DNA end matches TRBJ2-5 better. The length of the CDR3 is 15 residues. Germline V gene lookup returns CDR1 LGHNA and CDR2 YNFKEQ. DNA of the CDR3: TGTGCCAGCAGCCAAGCTCGGCGGGAACGAGAGACCCAGTACTTC. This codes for CASSQARRERETQYF.

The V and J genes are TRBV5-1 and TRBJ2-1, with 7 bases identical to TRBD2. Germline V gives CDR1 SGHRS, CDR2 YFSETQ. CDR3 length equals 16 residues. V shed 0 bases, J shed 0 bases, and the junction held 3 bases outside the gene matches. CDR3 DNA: TGCGCCAGCAGCTTGGGGGAGGGGAGCTCCTACAATGAGCAGTTCTTC. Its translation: CASSLGEGSSYNEQFF.

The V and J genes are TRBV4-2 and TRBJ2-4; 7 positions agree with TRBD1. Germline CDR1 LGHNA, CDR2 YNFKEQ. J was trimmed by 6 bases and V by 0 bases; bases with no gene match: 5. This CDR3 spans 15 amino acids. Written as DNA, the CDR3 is TGTGCCAGCAGCCAAGATACCCGGGACAGAAACATTCAGTACTTC. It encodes CASSQDTRDRNIQYF.

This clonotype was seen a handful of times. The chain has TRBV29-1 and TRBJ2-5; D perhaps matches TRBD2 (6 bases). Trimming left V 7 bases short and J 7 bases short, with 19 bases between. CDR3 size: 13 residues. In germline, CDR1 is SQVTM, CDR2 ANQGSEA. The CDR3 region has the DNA TGCAGCGCCAGAGACCGGGACTTAGGGACCCAGTACTTC. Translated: CSARDRDLGTQYF.

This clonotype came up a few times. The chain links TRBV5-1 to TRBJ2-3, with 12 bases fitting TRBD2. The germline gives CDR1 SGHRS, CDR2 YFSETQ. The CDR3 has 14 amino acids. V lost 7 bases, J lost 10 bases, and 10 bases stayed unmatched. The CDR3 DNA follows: TGCGCCAGCCTAGCGGGAGGGCCGAATGGTGCGCAGTATTTT. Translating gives CASLAGGPNGAQYF.

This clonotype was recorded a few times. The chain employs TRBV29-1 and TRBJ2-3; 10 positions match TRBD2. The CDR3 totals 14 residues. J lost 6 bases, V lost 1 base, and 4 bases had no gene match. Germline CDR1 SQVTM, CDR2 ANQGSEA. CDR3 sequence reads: CSVEVAGGADTQYF. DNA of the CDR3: TGCAGCGTTGAAGTAGCGGGAGGTGCTGATACGCAGTATTTT.

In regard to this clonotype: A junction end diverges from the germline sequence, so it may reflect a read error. CDR3 residues: CASSWSGDSSPPHF. In nucleotides, the CDR3 is TGTGCCAGCTCTTGGTCAGGGGATAGTTCACCCCCCCACTTT. This sequence joins TRBV7-9 and TRBJ1-6, with D possibly TRBD1 on 6 matching bases. The germline V gene encodes CDR1 SEHNR and CDR2 FQNEAQ (reference sequence). The CDR3 totals 14 residues.

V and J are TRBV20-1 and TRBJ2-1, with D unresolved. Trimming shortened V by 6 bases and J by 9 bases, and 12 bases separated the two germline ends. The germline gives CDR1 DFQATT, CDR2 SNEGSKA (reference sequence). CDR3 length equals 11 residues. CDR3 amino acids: CSAAPEREQFF. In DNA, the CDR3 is TGCAGTGCCGCCCCGGAACGTGAGCAGTTCTTC.